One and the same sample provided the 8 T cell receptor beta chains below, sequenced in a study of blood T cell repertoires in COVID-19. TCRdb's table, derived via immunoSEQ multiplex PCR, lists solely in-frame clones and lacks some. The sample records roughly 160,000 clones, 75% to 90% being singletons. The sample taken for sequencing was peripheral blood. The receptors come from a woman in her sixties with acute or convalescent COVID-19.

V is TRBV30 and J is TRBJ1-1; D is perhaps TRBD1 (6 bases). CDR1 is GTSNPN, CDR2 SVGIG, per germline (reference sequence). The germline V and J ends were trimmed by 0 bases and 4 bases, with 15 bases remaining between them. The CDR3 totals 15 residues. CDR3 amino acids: CAWSVRGARGTEAFF. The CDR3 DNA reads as TGTGCCTGGAGTGTACGGGGGGCGCGGGGCACTGAAGCTTTCTTT.

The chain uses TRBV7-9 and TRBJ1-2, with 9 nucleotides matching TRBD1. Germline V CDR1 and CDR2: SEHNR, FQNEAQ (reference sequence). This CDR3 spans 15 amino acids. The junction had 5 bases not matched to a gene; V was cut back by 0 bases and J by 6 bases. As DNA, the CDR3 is TGTGCCAGCAGCTTAGCGGGAGGGACAGGGAATGGCTACACCTTC. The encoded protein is CASSLAGGTGNGYTF.

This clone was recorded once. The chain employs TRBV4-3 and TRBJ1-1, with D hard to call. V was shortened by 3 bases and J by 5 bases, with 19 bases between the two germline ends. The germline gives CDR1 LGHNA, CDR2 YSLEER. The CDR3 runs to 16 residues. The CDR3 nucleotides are TGCGCCAGCAGCCAGTTAGCGGATTGGGAGAGGACTGAAGCTTTCTTT. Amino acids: CASSQLADWERTEAFF.

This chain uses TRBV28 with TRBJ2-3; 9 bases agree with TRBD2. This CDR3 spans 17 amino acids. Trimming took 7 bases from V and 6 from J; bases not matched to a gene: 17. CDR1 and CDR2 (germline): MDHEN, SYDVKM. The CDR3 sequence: CASTVPGSGGPGDTQYF. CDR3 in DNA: TGTGCCAGCACCGTCCCCGGCAGCGGGGGGCCGGGGGATACGCAGTATTTT.

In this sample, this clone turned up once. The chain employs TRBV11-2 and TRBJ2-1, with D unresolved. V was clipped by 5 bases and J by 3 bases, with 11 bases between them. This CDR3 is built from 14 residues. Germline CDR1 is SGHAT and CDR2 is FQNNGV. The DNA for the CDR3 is TGTGCCAGCAGCCCCCGAGGAGTCTACAATGAGCAGTTCTTC. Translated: CASSPRGVYNEQFF.

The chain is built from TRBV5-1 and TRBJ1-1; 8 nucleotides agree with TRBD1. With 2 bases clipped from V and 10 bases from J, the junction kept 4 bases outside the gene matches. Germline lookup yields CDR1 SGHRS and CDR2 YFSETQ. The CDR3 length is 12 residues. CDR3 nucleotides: TGCGCCAGCAGCTTAGGGACAGGTTCAGCTTTCTTT. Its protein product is CASSLGTGSAFF. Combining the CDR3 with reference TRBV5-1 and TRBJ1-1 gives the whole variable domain KAGVTQTPRYLIKTRGQQVTLSCSPISGHRSVSWYQQTPGQGLQFLFEYFSETQRNKGNFPGRFSGRQFSNSRSEMNVSTLELGDSALYLCASSLGTGSAFFGQGTRLTVV.

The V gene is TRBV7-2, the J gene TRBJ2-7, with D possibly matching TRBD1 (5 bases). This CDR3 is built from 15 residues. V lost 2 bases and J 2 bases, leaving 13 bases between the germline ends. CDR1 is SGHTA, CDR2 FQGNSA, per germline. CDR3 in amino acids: CASSLTAGPTYEQYF. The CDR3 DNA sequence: TGTGCCAGCAGCTTAACGGCAGGGCCAACCTACGAGCAGTACTTC.

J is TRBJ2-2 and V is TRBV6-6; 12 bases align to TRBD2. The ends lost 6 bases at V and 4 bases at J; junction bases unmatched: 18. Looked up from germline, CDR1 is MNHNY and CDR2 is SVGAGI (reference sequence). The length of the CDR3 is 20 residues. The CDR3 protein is CASSTRTSLAGGSGTGELFF. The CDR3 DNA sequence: TGTGCCAGCAGCACCCGGACTTCGCTAGCGGGGGGGTCTGGCACCGGGGAGCTGTTTTTT.